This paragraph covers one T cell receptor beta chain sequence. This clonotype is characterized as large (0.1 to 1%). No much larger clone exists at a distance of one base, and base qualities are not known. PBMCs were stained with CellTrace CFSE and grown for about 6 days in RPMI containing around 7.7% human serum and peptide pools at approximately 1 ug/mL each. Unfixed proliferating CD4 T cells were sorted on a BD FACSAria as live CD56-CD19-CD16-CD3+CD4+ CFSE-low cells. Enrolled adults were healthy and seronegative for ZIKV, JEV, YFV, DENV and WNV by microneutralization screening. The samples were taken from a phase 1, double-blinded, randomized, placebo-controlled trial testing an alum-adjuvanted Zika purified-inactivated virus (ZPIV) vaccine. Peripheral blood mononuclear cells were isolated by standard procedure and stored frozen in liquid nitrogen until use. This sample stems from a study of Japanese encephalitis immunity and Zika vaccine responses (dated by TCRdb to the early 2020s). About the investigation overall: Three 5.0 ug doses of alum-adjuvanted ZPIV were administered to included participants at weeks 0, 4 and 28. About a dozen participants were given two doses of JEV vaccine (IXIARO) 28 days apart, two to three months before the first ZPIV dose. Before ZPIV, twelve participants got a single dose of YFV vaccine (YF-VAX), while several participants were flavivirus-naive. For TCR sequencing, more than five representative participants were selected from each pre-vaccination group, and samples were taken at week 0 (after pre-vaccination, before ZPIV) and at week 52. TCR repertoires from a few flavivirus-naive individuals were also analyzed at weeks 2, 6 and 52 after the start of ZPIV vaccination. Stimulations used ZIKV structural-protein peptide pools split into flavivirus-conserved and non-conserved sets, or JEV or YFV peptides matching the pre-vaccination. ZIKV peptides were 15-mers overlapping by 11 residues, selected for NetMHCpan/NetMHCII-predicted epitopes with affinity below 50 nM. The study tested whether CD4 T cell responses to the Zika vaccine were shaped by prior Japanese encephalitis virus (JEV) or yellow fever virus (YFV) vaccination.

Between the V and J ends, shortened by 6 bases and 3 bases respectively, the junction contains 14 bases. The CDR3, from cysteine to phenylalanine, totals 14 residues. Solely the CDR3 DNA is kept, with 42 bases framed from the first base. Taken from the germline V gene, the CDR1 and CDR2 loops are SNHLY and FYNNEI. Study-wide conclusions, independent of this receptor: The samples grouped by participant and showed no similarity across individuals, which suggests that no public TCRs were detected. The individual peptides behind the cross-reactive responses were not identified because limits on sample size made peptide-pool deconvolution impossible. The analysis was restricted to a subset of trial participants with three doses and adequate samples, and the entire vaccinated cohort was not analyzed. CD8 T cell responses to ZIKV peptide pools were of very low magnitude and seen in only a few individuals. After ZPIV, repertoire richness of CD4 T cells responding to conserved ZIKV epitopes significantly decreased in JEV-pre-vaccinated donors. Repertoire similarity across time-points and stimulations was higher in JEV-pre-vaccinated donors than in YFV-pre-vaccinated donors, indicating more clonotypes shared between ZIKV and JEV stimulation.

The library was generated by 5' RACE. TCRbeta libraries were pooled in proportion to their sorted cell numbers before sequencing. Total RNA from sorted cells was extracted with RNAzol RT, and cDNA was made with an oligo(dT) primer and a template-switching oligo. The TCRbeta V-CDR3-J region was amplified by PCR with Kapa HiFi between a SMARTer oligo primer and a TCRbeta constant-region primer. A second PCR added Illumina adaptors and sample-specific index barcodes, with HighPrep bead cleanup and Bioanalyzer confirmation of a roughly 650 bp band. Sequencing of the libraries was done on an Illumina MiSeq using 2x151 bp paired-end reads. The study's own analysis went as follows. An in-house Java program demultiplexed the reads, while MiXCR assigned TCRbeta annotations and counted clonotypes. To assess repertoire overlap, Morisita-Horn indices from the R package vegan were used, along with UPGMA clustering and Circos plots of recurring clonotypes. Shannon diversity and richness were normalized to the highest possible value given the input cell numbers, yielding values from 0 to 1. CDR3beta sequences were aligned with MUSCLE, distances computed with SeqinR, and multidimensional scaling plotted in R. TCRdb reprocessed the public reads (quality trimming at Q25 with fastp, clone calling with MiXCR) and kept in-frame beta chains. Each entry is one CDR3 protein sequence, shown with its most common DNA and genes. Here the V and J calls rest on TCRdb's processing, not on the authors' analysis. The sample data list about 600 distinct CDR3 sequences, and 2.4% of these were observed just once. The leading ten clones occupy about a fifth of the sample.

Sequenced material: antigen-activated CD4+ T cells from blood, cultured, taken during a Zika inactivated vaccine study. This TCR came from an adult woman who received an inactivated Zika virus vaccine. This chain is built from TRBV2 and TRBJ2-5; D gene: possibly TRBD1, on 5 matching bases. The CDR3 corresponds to CASRPRTQKETQYF. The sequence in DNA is TGTGCCAGCAGGCCGAGGACACAAAAAGAGACCCAGTACTTC.